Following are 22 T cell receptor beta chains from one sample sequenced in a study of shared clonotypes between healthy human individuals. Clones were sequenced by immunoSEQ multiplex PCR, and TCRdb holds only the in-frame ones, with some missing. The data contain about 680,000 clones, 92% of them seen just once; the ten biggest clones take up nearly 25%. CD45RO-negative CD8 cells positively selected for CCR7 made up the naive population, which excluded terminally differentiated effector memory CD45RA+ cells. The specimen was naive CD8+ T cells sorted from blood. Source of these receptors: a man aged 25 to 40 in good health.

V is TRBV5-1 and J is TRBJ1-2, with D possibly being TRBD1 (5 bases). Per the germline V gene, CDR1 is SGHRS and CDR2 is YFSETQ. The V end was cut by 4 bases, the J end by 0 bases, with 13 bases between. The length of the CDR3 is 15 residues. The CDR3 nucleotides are TGCGCCAGCAGCCCGGAGGGGAACGCTAACTATGGCTACACCTTC. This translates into CASSPEGNANYGYTF.

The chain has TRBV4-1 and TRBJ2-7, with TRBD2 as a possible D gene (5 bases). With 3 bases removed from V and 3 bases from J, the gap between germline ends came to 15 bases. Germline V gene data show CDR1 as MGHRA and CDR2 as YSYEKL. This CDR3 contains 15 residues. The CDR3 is CASSHLAGEGYEQYF. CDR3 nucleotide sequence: TGCGCCAGCAGCCACTTAGCCGGAGAGGGCTACGAGCAGTACTTC.

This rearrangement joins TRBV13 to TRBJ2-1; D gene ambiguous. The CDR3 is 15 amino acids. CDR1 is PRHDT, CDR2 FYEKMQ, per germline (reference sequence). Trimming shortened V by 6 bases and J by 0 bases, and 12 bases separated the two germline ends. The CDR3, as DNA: TGTGCCAGCAGTTTAAGTGTGAGCTCCTACAATGAGCAGTTCTTC. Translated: CASSLSVSSYNEQFF.

In DNA, the CDR3 is TGCGCCAGCAGCCAATTTCGAGGGTCCGGGGAGCTGTTTTTT. Protein product: CASSQFRGSGELFF. V gene TRBV4-3 combines with J gene TRBJ2-2, with a tentative D call TRBD2 (5 bases). Germline assignment: CDR1 LGHNA and CDR2 YSLEER. Trimming took 2 bases from V and 6 from J, leaving 10 bases between them. The CDR3 contains 14 residues.

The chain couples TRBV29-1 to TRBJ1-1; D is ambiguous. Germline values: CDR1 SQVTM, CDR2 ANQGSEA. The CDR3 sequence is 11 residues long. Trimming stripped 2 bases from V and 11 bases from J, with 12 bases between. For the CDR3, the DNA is TGCAGCGTTGAAAGCCGGGGTTCGGCTTTCTTT. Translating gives CSVESRGSAFF.

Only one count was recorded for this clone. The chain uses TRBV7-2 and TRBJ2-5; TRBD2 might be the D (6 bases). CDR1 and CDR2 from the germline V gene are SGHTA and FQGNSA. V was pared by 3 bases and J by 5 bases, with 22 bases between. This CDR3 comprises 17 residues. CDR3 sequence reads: CASSLPALTSLDETQYF. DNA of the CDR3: TGTGCCAGCAGCTTGCCCGCCTTAACTAGCCTGGATGAGACCCAGTACTTC.

The CDR3 DNA is TGTGCCAGTAGTACGATCGAGGGGCTTAGGGCCAACGTCCTGACTTTC. As protein: CASSTIEGLRANVLTF. The V gene is TRBV19, the J gene TRBJ2-6; D is possibly TRBD1 or TRBD2 (5 bases each). This CDR3 has 16 residues. Between the trimmed V and J ends, which lost 4 bases and 5 bases, there was a span of 15 bases. In germline, CDR1 is LNHDA, CDR2 SQIVND (reference sequence).

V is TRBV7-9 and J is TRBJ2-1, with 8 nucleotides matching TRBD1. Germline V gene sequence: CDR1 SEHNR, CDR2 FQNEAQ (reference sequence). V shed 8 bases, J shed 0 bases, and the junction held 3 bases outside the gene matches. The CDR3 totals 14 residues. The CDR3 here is CASPGTGSYNEQFF. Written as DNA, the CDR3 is TGTGCCAGCCCCGGGACAGGCTCCTACAATGAGCAGTTCTTC.

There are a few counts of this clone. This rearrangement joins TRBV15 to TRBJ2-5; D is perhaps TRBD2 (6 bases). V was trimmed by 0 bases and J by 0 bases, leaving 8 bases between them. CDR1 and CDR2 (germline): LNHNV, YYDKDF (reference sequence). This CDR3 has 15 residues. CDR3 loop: CATSRDPGDQETQYF. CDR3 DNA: TGTGCCACCAGCAGAGACCCGGGAGACCAAGAGACCCAGTACTTC.

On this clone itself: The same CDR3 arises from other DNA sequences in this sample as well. The CDR3 loop reads CASSVDGNTGELFF. The CDR3 DNA is TGTGCCAGCAGCGTAGACGGGAACACCGGGGAGCTGTTTTTT. The chain is built from TRBV9 and TRBJ2-2; D ambiguous. The CDR3 has 14 residues. Germline assignment: CDR1 SGDLS and CDR2 YYNGEE. Trimming shortened V by 0 bases and J by 1 base, and 4 bases separated the two germline ends.

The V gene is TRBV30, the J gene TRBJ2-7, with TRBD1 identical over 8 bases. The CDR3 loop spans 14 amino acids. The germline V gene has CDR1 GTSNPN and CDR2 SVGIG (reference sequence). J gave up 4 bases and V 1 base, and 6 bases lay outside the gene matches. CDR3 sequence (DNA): TGTGCCTGGAGTGGCCAGGGGGCAGATTACGAGCAGTACTTC. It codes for CAWSGQGADYEQYF.

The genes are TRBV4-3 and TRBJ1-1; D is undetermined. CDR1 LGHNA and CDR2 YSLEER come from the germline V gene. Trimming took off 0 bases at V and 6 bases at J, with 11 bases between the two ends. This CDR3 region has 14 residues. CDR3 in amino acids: CASSQDPASAEAFF. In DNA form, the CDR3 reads TGCGCCAGCAGCCAAGACCCGGCATCGGCTGAAGCTTTCTTT.

CDR3 amino acids: CASSVGDLGGGHEQYF. As DNA, the CDR3 is TGTGCCAGCAGCGTAGGCGATTTAGGCGGTGGGCACGAGCAGTACTTC. The V call is TRBV9, the J call TRBJ2-7; unclear D gene. There are 16 residues in the CDR3. Trimming took 0 bases from V and 5 from J, leaving 18 bases between them. Germline V gene lookup returns CDR1 SGDLS and CDR2 YYNGEE.

CDR3 region: CASSSGGEAFF. CDR3 nucleotide sequence: TGTGCCAGCAGTTCGGGGGGTGAAGCTTTCTTT. This sequence joins TRBV27 and TRBJ1-1; D is possibly TRBD1 (5 bases). CDR3 size: 11 residues. V was cut by 4 bases and J by 7 bases, with 7 bases left in between. Germline-derived CDR1 and CDR2 are MNHEY and SMNVEV (reference sequence).

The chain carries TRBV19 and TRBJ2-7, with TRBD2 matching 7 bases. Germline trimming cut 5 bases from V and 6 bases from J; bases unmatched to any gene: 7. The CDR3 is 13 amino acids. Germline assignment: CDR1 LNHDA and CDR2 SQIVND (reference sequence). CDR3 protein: CASSPRLAPEQYF. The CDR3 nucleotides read TGTGCCAGTAGTCCCCGACTAGCTCCCGAGCAGTACTTC.

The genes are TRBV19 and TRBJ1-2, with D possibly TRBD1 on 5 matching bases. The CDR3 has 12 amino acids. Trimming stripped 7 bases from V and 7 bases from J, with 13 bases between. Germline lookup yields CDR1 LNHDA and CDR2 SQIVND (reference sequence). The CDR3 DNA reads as TGTGCCAGTACGGGGGGGGTTGCTGGCTACACCTTC. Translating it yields CASTGGVAGYTF.

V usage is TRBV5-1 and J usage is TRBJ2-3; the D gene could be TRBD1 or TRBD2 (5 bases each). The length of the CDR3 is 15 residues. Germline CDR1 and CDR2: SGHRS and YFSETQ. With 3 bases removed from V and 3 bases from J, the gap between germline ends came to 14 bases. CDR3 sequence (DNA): TGCGCCAGCAGCTCCACTTCCTGGGGGACAGATACGCAGTATTTT. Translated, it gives CASSSTSWGTDTQYF. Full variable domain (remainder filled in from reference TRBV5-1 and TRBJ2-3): KAGVTQTPRYLIKTRGQQVTLSCSPISGHRSVSWYQQTPGQGLQFLFEYFSETQRNKGNFPGRFSGRQFSNSRSEMNVSTLELGDSALYLCASSSTSWGTDTQYFGPGTRLTVL.

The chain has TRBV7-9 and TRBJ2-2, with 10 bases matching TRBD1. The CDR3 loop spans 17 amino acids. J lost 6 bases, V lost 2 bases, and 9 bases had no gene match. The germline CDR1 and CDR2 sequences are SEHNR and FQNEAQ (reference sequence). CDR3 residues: CASSLHGTGEFSGELFF. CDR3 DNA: TGTGCCAGCAGCTTACACGGGACAGGGGAATTTTCCGGGGAGCTGTTTTTT.

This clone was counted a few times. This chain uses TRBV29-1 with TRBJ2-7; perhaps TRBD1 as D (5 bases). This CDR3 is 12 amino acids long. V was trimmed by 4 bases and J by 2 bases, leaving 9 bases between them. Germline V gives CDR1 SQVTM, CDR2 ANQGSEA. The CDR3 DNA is TGCAGCGTTGGGACAAACCCCTACGAGCAGTACTTC. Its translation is CSVGTNPYEQYF.

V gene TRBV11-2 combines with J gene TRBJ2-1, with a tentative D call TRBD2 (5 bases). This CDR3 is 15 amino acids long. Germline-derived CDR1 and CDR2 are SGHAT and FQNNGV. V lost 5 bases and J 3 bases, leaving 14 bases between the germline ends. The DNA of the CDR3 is TGTGCCAGCAGCAAACGGACTGAACTCTACAATGAGCAGTTCTTC. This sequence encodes CASSKRTELYNEQFF.

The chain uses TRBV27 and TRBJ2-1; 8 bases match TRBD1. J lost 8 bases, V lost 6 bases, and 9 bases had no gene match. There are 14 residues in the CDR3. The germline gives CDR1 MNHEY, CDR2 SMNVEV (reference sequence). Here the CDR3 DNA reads TGTGCCAGCAGCCCCGGGACAGGACAGGATGAGCAGTTCTTC. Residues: CASSPGTGQDEQFF.

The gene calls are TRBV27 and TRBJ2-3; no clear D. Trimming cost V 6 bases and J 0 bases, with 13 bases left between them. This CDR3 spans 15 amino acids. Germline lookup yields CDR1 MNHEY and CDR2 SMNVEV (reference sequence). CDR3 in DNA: TGTGCCAGCAGCACCAGGTGGGCAAGCACAGATACGCAGTATTTT. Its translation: CASSTRWASTDTQYF.